The 10 T cell receptor beta chains given below trace back to one sample, sequenced in a study of blood T cells in healthy people across ages. Primers used in a second PCR of roughly 6 to 11 cycles were a sample-barcoded 5' primer and a J-beta primer mix. TCRdb reanalysed the 5' RACE reads using MiXCR and keeps one entry per CDR3 protein. The sample comprises more than 500,000 distinct CDR3 sequences, about 27% of which are singletons, and over 3.5% rests with the top ten. The sample also formed part of further work on T cells of mothers and their children.

Sequenced material: blood. The receptors originated from a boy between 2 and 15 years old in good health.

This clonotype was seen more than once but under ten times. This chain links TRBV11-3 with TRBJ2-1, with D possibly being TRBD1 (7 bases). Germline values: CDR1 SGHNT, CDR2 YENEEA. This CDR3 region has 15 residues. Trimming shortened V by 5 bases and J by 3 bases, and 14 bases separated the two germline ends. CDR3 in DNA: TGTGCCAGCAGCCCCAGGGGGACTGACTACAATGAGCAGTTCTTC. Its protein is CASSPRGTDYNEQFF.

The sample holds a few counts of this clonotype. The J gene is TRBJ1-1, the V gene TRBV7-9, with 7 bases matching TRBD1. Unmatched junction bases numbered 12, after V lost 5 bases and J lost 9 bases. The CDR3 consists of 14 residues. Germline V CDR1 and CDR2: SEHNR, FQNEAQ (reference sequence). CDR3 nucleotides: TGTGCCAGCAGCCCCGGGCTAGGGGGCACCCAAGCTTTCTTT. Translating it yields CASSPGLGGTQAFF.

The gene calls are TRBV19 and TRBJ2-3, with a weak D call TRBD1 (6 bases). This CDR3 contains 15 residues. With 3 bases removed from V and 0 bases from J, the gap between germline ends came to 10 bases. Germline V CDR1 and CDR2: LNHDA, SQIVND (reference sequence). The DNA of the CDR3 is TGTGCCAGTAGTATTTGGCAGGGGAGCACAGATACGCAGTATTTT. This sequence encodes CASSIWQGSTDTQYF. Full variable domain (rest looked up from reference TRBV19 and TRBJ2-3): DGGITQSPKYLFRKEGQNVTLSCEQNLNHDAMYWYRQDPGQGLRLIYYSQIVNDFQKGDIAEGYSVSREKKESFPLTVTSAQKNPTAFYLCASSIWQGSTDTQYFGPGTRLTVL.

There are a few counts of this clonotype. The chain uses TRBV30 and TRBJ1-2; D remains unclear. V gave up 2 bases and J gave up 3 bases, with 10 bases separating them. Germline CDR1 GTSNPN, CDR2 SVGIG (reference sequence). This CDR3 is 13 amino acids long. The CDR3 reads CAWSPRRDYGYTF. CDR3 DNA: TGTGCCTGGAGTCCGAGGAGGGACTATGGCTACACCTTC. Full variable domain (outside the CDR3, taken from reference TRBV30 and TRBJ1-2): SQTIHQWPATLVQPVGSPLSLECTVEGTSNPNLYWYRQAAGRGLQLLFYSVGIGQISSEVPQNLSASRPQDRQFILSSKKLLLSDSGFYLCAWSPRRDYGYTFGSGTRLTVV.

This clonotype was detected a few times. This chain joins TRBV4-2 and TRBJ2-1; TRBD2 agrees at 9 bases. CDR1 and CDR2 from the germline V gene are LGHNA and YNFKEQ. This CDR3 is built from 19 residues. The V and J ends lost 4 bases and 2 bases, in that order; junction bases with no gene match: 15. CDR3 nucleotide sequence: TGTGCCAGCAGCCCAAGAGGGGGACTAGCCCTAGAGCCCTACAATGAGCAGTTCTTC. This encodes CASSPRGGLALEPYNEQFF.

This clonotype was seen only a few times. This chain links TRBV2 with TRBJ2-7; no firm D call. CDR3 length: 13 amino acids. Germline V gene sequence: CDR1 SNHLY, CDR2 FYNNEI. V was clipped by 4 bases and J by 2 bases, with 9 bases between them. The CDR3 DNA is TGTGCCAGCAGTGGTCAGATCCCCTACGAGCAGTACTTC. This gives the protein CASSGQIPYEQYF.

This sequence joins TRBV12-5 and TRBJ2-1, with 7 positions matching TRBD2. With 3 bases clipped from V and 5 bases from J, the junction kept 4 bases outside the gene matches. This CDR3 has 14 amino acids. CDR1 LGHNT and CDR2 FRNRAP come from the germline V gene. CDR3 sequence reads: CASGFKSGDNEQFF. The DNA for the CDR3 is TGTGCTAGTGGTTTCAAAAGCGGGGACAATGAGCAGTTCTTC.

This clonotype has a handful of counts. The chain links TRBV20-1 to TRBJ2-5; D call uncertain. Trimming pared 3 bases from V and 1 base from J, leaving 9 bases between. The CDR3 spans 13 residues. Per germline, CDR1 DFQATT and CDR2 SNEGSKA (reference sequence). The CDR3 nucleotides are TGCAGTGCTAGGACTTGGCTCCAAGAGACCCAGTACTTC. Protein product: CSARTWLQETQYF.

As DNA, the CDR3 is TGCAGTGCTTCTAGCGGGTCGGCCTACGAGCAGTACTTC. Translated: CSASSGSAYEQYF. The chain combines TRBV20-1 with TRBJ2-5; 8 bases are shared with TRBD2. The assigned J gene may be wrong: the sequence end matches TRBJ2-7 better. There are 13 residues in the CDR3. Germline loops: CDR1 DFQATT, CDR2 SNEGSKA (reference sequence).

V and J are TRBV2 and TRBJ2-1; 11 nucleotides line up with TRBD2. Germline V gene sequence: CDR1 SNHLY, CDR2 FYNNEI. The trim removed 5 bases at V and 10 bases at J, leaving 7 bases unmatched. The length of the CDR3 is 14 residues. The CDR3 region is CASSRGTSGREQFF. The CDR3 coding sequence is TGTGCCAGCAGTCGGGGGACTAGCGGTAGGGAGCAGTTCTTC.